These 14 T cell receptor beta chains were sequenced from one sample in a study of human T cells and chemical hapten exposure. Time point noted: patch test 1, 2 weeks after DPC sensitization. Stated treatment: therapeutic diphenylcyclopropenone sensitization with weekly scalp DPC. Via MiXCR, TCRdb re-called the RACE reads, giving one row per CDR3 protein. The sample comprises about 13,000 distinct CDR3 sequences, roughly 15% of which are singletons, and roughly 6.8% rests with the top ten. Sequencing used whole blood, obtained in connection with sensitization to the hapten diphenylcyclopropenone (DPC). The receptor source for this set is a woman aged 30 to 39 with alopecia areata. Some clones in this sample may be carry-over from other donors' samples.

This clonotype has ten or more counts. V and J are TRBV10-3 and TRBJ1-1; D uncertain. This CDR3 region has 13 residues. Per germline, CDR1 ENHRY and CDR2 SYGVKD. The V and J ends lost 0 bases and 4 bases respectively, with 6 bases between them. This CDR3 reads CAISESGSTEAFF. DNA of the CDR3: TGTGCCATCAGTGAGTCAGGCAGCACTGAAGCTTTCTTT.

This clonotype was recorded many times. The CDR3 loop reads CASSENGRGDEQYV. Written as DNA, the CDR3 is TGTGCCAGCAGTGAAAACGGCAGGGGGGACGAGCAGTACGTC. The chain carries TRBV25-1 and TRBJ2-7, with a tentative D call TRBD1 (7 bases). The CDR3 is 14 residues long. CDR1 is MGHDK and CDR2 is SYGVNS in the germline V gene. Trimming took off 2 bases at V and 5 bases at J, with 13 bases between the two ends.

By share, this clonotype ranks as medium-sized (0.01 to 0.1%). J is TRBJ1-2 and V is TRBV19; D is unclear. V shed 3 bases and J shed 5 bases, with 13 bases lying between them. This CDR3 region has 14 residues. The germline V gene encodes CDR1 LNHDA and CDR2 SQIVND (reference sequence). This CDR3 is CASSIRTGSYGYTF. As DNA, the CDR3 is TGTGCCAGTAGTATCCGGACGGGAAGTTATGGCTACACCTTC.

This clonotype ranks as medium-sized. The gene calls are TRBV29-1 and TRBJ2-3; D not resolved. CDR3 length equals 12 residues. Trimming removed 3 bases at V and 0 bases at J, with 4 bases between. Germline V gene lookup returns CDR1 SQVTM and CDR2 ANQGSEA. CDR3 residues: CSVDLSTDTQYF. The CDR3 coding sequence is TGCAGCGTTGACTTAAGCACAGATACGCAGTATTTT.

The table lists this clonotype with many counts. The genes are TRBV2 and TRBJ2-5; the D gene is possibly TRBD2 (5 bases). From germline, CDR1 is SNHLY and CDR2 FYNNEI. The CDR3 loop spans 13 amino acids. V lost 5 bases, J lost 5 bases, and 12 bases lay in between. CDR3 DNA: TGTGCCAGCAGTCAACGGGAATTGGAGACCCAGTACTTC. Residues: CASSQRELETQYF.

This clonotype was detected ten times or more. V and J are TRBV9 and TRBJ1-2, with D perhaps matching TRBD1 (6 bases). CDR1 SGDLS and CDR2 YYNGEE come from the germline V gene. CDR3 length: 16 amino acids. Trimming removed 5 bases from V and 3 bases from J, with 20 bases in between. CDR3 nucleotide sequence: TGTGCCAGCAGTAAGGGCGGGGGCCCGTCCTACTATGGCTACACCTTC. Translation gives CASSKGGGPSYYGYTF.

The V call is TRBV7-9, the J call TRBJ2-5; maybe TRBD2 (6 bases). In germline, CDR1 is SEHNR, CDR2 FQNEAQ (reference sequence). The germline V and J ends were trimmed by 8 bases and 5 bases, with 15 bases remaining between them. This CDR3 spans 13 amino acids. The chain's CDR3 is CASGPSGEETQYF. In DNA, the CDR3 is TGTGCCAGCGGACCTTCGGGGGAGGAGACCCAGTACTTC.

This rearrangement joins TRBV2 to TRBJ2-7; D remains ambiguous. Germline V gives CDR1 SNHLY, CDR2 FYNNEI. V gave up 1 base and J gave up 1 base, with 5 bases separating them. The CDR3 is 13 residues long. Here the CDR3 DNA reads TGTGCCAGCAGTGAAGGGGTATCCTACGAGCAGTACTTC. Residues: CASSEGVSYEQYF.

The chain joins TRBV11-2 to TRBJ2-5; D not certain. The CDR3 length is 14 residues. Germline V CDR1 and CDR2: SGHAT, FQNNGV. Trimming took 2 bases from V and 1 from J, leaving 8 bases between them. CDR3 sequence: CASSLPTPQETQYF. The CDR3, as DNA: TGTGCCAGCAGCTTACCCACCCCCCAAGAGACCCAGTACTTC.

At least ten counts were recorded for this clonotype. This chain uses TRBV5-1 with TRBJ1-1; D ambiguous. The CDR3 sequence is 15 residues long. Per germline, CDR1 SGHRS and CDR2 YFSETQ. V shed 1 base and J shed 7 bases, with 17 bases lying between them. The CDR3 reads CASSLITFFQHEAFF. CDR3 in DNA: TGCGCCAGCAGCTTGATCACCTTCTTCCAGCATGAAGCTTTCTTT.

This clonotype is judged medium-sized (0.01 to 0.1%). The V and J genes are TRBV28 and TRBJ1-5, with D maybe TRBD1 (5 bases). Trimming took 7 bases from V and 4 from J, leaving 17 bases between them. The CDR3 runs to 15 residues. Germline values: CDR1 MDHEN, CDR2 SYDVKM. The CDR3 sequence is CASTRRRGSNQPQHF. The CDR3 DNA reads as TGTGCCAGCACCCGGCGAAGGGGCAGTAATCAGCCCCAGCATTTT.

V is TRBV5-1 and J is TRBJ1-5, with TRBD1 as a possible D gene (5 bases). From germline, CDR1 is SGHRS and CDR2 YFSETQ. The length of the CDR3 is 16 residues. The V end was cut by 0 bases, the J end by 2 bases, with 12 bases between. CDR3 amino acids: CASSLEGTLGNQPQHF. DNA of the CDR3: TGCGCCAGCAGCTTGGAGGGGACGCTTGGCAATCAGCCCCAGCATTTT.

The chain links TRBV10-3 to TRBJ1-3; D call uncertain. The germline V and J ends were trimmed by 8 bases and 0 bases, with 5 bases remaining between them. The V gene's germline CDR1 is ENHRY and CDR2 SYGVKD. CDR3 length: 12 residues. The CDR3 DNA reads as TGTGCCATCCAAAGCTCTGGAAACACCATATATTTT. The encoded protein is CAIQSSGNTIYF.

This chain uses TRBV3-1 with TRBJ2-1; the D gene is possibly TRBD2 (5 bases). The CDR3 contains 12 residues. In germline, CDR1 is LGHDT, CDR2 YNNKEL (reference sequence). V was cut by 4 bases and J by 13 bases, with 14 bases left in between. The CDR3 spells CASSPLTGNQFF. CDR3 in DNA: TGTGCCAGCAGCCCCCTTACCGGGAACCAGTTCTTC.